The entry below describes one T cell receptor (beta chain). The antigen is undetermined. The data are from a study of cytomegalovirus exposure and HLA in healthy donors. Study-wide results and caveats: The authors enumerated 150 to 200 TCR beta chains as linked to cytomegalovirus.

At collection, donors were nominally healthy, but unrecorded immune exposures were probable. J lost 5 bases, V lost 0 bases, and 7 bases had no gene match. This CDR3 has 16 amino acids. CDR1 and CDR2 (germline): MGHRA, YSYEKL. Amplification used 60 Vbeta primers and 13 Jbeta primers. Sequencing used immunoSEQ multiplex PCR; TCRdb keeps in-frame clones, though not all of them. The data show approximately 160,000 clones, about 64% seen once. Sequencing was done on a sample of PBMCs. This TCR was recovered from a middle-aged man in good health and CMV-seronegative. This chain links TRBV4-1 with TRBJ2-3; TRBD2 agrees at 8 bases. The CDR3 reads CASSQDRRGGVDTQYF. The CDR3 DNA follows: TGCGCCAGCAGCCAAGATCGACGGGGGGGGGTAGATACGCAGTATTTT.